This T cell receptor beta chain was sequenced in a study of blood T cell repertoires in COVID-19. About the study: Material from acute and convalescent COVID-19 was sourced from the United States, Italy and Spain. The cDNA or gDNA used as material had been derived from T cells, B-cell-depleted T cells, or PBMCs.

Original methodology: Amplification of reference gene primers was used by the study to estimate nucleated cell counts. Assay used: immunoSEQ multiplex PCR; TCRdb lists only in-frame clones, some missing. D and trimming were read from the DNA, whereas the V and J calls and clone size are those reported in that table. Among approximately 120,000 clones listed, under 85% were seen once. Sequenced sample: PBMCs or T cells enriched from blood (not recorded which). This receptor was taken from a man between 25 and 39 years old who had recovered from COVID-19.

The chain's CDR3 is CASSLYPGLSTDTQYF. The DNA for the CDR3 is TGTGCCAGCAGCCTTTATCCGGGACTGAGCACAGATACGCAGTATTTT. The chain joins TRBV7-9 to TRBJ2-3, with TRBD2 as a possible D gene (6 bases). Germline V gene sequence: CDR1 SEHNR, CDR2 FQNEAQ (reference sequence). The CDR3 runs to 16 residues. V lost 5 bases and J 0 bases, leaving 15 bases between the germline ends. Full variable domain (missing parts from reference TRBV7-9 and TRBJ2-3): DTGVSQNPRHKITKRGQNVTFRCDPISEHNRLYWYRQTLGQGPEFLTYFQNEAQLEKSRLLSDRFSAERPKGSFSTLEIQRTEQGDSAMYLCASSLYPGLSTDTQYFGPGTRLTVL.